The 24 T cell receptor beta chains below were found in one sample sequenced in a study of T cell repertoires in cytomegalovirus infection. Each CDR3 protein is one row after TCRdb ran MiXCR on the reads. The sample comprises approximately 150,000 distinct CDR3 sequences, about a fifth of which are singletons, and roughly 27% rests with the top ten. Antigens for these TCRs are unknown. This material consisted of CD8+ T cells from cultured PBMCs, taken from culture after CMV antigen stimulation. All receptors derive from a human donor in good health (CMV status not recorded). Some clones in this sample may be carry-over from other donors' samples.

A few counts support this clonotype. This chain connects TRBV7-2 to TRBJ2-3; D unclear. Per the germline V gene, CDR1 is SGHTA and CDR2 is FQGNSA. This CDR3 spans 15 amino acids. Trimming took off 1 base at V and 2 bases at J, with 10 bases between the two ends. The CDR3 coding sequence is TGTGCCAGCAGCTTAGAGTGGGTTATCACAGATACGCAGTATTTT. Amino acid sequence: CASSLEWVITDTQYF.

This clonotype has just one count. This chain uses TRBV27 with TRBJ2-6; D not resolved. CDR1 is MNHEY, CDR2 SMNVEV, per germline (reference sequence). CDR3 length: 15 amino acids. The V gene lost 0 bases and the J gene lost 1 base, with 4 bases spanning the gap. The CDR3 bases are TGTGCCAGCAGTTTATCTCTGTCTGGGGCCAACGTCCTGACTTTC. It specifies CASSLSLSGANVLTF.

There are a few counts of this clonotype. CDR3 nucleotide sequence: TGTGCCAGCAGCTCCTATAGACTAGCGGGGGGACCCTACAATGAGCAGTTCTTC. This codes for CASSSYRLAGGPYNEQFF. The chain carries TRBV28 and TRBJ2-1; 13 nucleotides line up with TRBD2. Germline V gene sequence: CDR1 MDHEN, CDR2 SYDVKM. V gave up 6 bases and J gave up 2 bases; unmatched junction bases: 10. The length of the CDR3 is 18 residues.

This CDR3 is CASSVSPGTYEQYF. For the CDR3, the DNA is TGTGCCAGCAGCGTATCGCCCGGGACCTACGAGCAGTACTTC. The chain links TRBV9 to TRBJ2-7, with D perhaps TRBD2 (5 bases). Per germline, CDR1 SGDLS and CDR2 YYNGEE. The CDR3 runs to 14 residues. V was cut by 1 base and J by 2 bases, with 10 bases left in between.

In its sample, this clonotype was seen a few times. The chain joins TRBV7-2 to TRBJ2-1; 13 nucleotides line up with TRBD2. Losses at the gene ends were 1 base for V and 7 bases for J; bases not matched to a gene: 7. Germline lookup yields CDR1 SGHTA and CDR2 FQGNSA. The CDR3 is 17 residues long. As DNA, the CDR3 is TGTGCCAGCAGCTTAGTCACTAGCGGGGGGGTCGGGAATGAGCAGTTCTTC. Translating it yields CASSLVTSGGVGNEQFF.

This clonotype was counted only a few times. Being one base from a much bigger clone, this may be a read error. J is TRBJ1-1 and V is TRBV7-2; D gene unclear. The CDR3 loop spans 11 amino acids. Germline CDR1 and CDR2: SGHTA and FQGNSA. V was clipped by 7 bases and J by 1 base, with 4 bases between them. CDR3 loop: CASTRNTEAFF. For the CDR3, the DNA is TGTGCCAGCACCCGGAACACTGAAGCTTTCTTT. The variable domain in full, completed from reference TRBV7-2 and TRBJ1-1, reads GAGVSQSPSNKVTEKGKDVELRCDPISGHTALYWYRQSLGQGLEFLIYFQGNSAPDKSGLPSDRFSAERTGGSVSTLTIQRTQQEDSAVYLCASTRNTEAFFGQGTRLTVV.

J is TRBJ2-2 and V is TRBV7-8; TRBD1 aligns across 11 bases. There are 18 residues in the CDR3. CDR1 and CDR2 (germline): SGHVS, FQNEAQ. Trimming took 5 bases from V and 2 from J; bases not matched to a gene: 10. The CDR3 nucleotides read TGTGCCAGCAGCGCCCCGGACAGGGGGCTTTTAAACACCGGGGAGCTGTTTTTT. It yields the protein CASSAPDRGLLNTGELFF.

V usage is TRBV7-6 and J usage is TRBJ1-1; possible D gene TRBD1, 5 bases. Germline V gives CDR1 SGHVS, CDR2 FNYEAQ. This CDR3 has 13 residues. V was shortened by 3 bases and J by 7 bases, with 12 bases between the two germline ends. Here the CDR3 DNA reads TGTGCCAGCAGCTTTGGGGGATGGGGTGAAGCTTTCTTT. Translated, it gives CASSFGGWGEAFF.

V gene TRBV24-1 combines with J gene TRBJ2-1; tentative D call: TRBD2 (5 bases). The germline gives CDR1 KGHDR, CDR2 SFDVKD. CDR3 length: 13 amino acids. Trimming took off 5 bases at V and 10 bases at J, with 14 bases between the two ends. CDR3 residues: CATSVRTSEEQFF. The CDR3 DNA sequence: TGTGCCACCAGTGTTAGGACTTCGGAGGAGCAGTTCTTC.

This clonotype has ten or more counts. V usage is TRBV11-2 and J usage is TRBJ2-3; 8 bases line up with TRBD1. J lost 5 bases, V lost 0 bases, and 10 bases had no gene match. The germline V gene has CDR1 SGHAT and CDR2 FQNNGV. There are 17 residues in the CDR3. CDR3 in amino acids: CASSLETDRGKRDTQYF. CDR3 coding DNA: TGTGCCAGCAGCTTAGAAACCGACAGGGGCAAGAGAGATACGCAGTATTTT.

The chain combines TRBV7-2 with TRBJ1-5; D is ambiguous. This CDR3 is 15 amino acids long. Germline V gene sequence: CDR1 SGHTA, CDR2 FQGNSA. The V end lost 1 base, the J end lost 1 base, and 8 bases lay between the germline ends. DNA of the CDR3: TGTGCCAGCAGCTTAGAAGGCGACAGCAATCAGCCCCAGCATTTT. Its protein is CASSLEGDSNQPQHF. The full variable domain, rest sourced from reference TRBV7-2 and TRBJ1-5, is GAGVSQSPSNKVTEKGKDVELRCDPISGHTALYWYRQSLGQGLEFLIYFQGNSAPDKSGLPSDRFSAERTGGSVSTLTIQRTQQEDSAVYLCASSLEGDSNQPQHFGDGTRLSIL.

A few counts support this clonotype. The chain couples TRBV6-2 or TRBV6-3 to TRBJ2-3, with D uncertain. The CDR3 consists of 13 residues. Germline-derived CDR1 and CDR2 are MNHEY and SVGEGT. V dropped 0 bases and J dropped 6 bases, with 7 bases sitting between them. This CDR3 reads CASSYSGSDTQYF. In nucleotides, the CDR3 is TGTGCCAGCAGTTACTCGGGGTCGGATACGCAGTATTTT.

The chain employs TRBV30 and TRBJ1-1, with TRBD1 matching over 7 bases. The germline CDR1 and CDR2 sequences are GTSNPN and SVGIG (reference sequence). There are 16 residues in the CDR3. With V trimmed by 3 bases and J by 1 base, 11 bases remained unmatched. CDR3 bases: TGTGCCTGGAGAGACCTCCGGGACAGCAAGAACACTGAAGCTTTCTTT. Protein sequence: CAWRDLRDSKNTEAFF.

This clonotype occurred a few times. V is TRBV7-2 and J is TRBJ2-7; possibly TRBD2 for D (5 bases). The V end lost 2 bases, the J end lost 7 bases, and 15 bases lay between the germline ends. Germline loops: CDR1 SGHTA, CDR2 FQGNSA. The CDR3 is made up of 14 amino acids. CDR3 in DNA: TGTGCCAGCAGCTTACTCGACGGAGGCCGGGAGCAGTACTTC. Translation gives CASSLLDGGREQYF.

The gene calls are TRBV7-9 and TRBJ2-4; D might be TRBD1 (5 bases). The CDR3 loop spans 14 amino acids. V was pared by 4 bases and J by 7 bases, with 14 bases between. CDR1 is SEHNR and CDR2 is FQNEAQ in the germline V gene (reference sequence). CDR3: CASSYEGQGNIQYF. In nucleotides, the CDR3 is TGTGCCAGCAGCTATGAAGGGCAGGGCAACATTCAGTACTTC.

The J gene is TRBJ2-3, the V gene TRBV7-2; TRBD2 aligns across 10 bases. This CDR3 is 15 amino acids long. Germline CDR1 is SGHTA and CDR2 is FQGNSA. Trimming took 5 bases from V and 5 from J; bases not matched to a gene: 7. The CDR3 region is CASSPPGLARDTQYF. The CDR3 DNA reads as TGTGCCAGCAGCCCTCCGGGACTAGCGAGAGATACGCAGTATTTT.

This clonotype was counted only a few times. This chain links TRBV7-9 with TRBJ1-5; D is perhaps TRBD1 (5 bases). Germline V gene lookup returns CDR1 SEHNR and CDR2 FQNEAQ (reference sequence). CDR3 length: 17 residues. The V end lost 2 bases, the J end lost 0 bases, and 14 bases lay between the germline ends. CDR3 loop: CASSLNGGVHSNQPQHF. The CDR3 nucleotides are TGTGCCAGCAGCTTAAACGGGGGGGTTCATAGCAATCAGCCCCAGCATTTT.

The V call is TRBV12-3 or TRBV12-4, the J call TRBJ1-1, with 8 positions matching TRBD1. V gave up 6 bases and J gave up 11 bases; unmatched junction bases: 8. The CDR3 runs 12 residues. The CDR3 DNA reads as TGTGCCAGCAGCCAGGGGGCACTGGGGGCTTTCTTT. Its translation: CASSQGALGAFF.

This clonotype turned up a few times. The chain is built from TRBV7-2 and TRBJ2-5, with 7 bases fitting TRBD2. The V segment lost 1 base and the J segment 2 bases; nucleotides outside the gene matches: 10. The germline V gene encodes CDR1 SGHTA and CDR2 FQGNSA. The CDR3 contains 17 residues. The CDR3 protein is CASSLVDAGALQETQYF. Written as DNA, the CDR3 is TGTGCCAGCAGCTTAGTTGATGCGGGAGCCTTACAAGAGACCCAGTACTTC.

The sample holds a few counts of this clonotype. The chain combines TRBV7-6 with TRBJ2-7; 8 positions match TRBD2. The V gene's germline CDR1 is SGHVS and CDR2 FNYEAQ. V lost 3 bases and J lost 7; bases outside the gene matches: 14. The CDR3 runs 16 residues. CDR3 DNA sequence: TGTGCCAGCAGCTTGGACGGCGGGGGGCTTTCATTAGAGCAGTACTTC. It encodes CASSLDGGGLSLEQYF. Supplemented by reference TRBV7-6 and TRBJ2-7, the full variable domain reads GAGVSQSPRYKVTKRGQDVALRCDPISGHVSLYWYRQALGQGPEFLTYFNYEAQQDKSGLPNDRFSAERPEGSISTLTIQRTEQRDSAMYRCASSLDGGGLSLEQYFGPGTRLTVT.

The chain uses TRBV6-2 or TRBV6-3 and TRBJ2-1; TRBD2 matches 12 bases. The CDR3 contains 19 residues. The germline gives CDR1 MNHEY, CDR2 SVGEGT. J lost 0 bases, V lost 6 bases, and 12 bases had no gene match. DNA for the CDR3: TGTGCCAGCAGGTCAATCCTAGCGGGGGGGCCGTACTCCTACAATGAGCAGTTCTTC. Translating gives CASRSILAGGPYSYNEQFF.

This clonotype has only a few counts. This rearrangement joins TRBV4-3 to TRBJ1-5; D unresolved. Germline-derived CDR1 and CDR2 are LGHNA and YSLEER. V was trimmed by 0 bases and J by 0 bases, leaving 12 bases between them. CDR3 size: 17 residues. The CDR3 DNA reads TGCGCCAGCAGCCAAGACTTGACCGATTATAGCAATCAGCCCCAGCATTTT. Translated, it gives CASSQDLTDYSNQPQHF.

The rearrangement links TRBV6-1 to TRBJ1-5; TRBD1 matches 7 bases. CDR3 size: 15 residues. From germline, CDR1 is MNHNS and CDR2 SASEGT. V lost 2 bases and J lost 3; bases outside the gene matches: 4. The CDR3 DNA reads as TGTGCCAGCAGTGAATTGGACAGGCCCAATCAGCCCCAGCATTTT. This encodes CASSELDRPNQPQHF.

The CDR3 DNA reads TGTGCCAGCAAACCGACAGGTTGGAATAGCAATCAGCCCCAGCATTTT. It codes for CASKPTGWNSNQPQHF. This chain joins TRBV2 and TRBJ1-5; D possibly corresponds to TRBD1 (6 bases). The ends were cut back, 7 bases at V and 0 bases at J, with 16 bases in the middle. Per germline, CDR1 SNHLY and CDR2 FYNNEI. This CDR3 comprises 16 residues.